A single sample gave rise to the 16 T cell receptor beta chains below, sequenced in a study of blood T cell repertoires in COVID-19. Assay used: immunoSEQ multiplex PCR; TCRdb lists only in-frame clones, some missing. This sample has about 220,000 clones; about nine tenths occur once, and the top ten carry over 3%. The sequencing sample was made of PBMCs or T cells enriched from blood (not recorded which). These receptors originate from a woman in her forties with acute COVID-19.

The V and J genes are TRBV14 and TRBJ1-6, with TRBD1 matching over 7 bases. CDR1 SGHDN and CDR2 FVKESK come from the germline V gene. This CDR3 region has 15 residues. V was pared by 4 bases and J by 4 bases, with 4 bases of the junction left unmatched. CDR3 residues: CASSPPGQYNSPLHF. In DNA, the CDR3 is TGTGCCAGCAGCCCCCCGGGACAGTATAATTCACCCCTCCACTTT. Complete variable domain (other parts from reference TRBV14 and TRBJ1-6): EAGVTQFPSHSVIEKGQTVTLRCDPISGHDNLYWYRRVMGKEIKFLLHFVKESKQDESGMPNNRFLAERTGGTYSTLKVQPAELEDSGVYFCASSPPGQYNSPLHFGNGTRLTVT.

This sequence joins TRBV4-1 and TRBJ1-6; D ambiguous. Germline CDR1 reads MGHRA; CDR2 reads YSYEKL. The CDR3 spans 17 residues. Trimming stripped 0 bases from V and 4 bases from J, with 13 bases between. The DNA for the CDR3 is TGCGCCAGCAGCCAAGATAGTTCGACTTCATATAATTCACCCCTCCACTTT. Residues: CASSQDSSTSYNSPLHF.

This rearrangement joins TRBV30 to TRBJ1-6, with D maybe TRBD1 (5 bases). This CDR3 has 14 residues. Trimming pared 0 bases from V and 7 bases from J, leaving 10 bases between. CDR1 is GTSNPN, CDR2 SVGIG, per germline (reference sequence). The CDR3 nucleotides are TGTGCCTGGAGTGTAGTTGGGGCCAATTCACCCCTCCACTTT. Its translation is CAWSVVGANSPLHF. Filled out from reference TRBV30 and TRBJ1-6, the complete variable domain reads SQTIHQWPATLVQPVGSPLSLECTVEGTSNPNLYWYRQAAGRGLQLLFYSVGIGQISSEVPQNLSASRPQDRQFILSSKKLLLSDSGFYLCAWSVVGANSPLHFGNGTRLTVT.

The chain recombines TRBV7-2 with TRBJ2-3; 7 nucleotides line up with TRBD2. The CDR3 totals 15 residues. The germline V gene has CDR1 SGHTA and CDR2 FQGNSA. Trimming at V came to 4 bases and at J to 6 bases, leaving 10 bases not matched to a gene. This CDR3 reads CASSSRLGEGDTQYF. The CDR3 nucleotides are TGTGCCAGCAGCTCCCGTTTGGGGGAGGGTGATACGCAGTATTTT.

The gene calls are TRBV14 and TRBJ2-2, with unresolved D. The CDR3 contains 13 residues. Germline V gives CDR1 SGHDN, CDR2 FVKESK. The V end lost 8 bases, the J end lost 6 bases, and 13 bases lay between the germline ends. CDR3 amino acids: CASAVELSGELFF. Written as DNA, the CDR3 is TGTGCCAGCGCCGTGGAGCTCTCCGGGGAGCTGTTTTTT.

This chain links TRBV7-3 with TRBJ2-3, with 12 bases that match TRBD2. CDR1 is SGHTA and CDR2 is FQGTGA in the germline V gene. Losses at the gene ends were 2 bases for V and 6 bases for J; bases not matched to a gene: 6. The CDR3 runs 16 residues. CDR3 in amino acids: CASSLSPSGGADTQYF. CDR3 bases: TGTGCCAGCAGCTTATCGCCTAGCGGGGGGGCGGATACGCAGTATTTT.

The chain has TRBV6-5 and TRBJ1-1; 7 nucleotides line up with TRBD1. Germline V gene sequence: CDR1 MNHEY, CDR2 SVGAGI. The CDR3 contains 14 residues. Trimming cost V 7 bases and J 10 bases; bases outside gene matches: 15. CDR3 coding DNA: TGTGCCAGCACGAAGCCGGGACAGAGCCCTAGAGCTTTCTTT. Its translation is CASTKPGQSPRAFF.

The chain links TRBV6-5 to TRBJ1-1, with D possibly matching TRBD1 (6 bases). Germline V gene lookup returns CDR1 MNHEY and CDR2 SVGAGI. CDR3 length equals 12 residues. V shed 2 bases and J shed 7 bases, with 8 bases lying between them. The DNA of the CDR3 is TGTGCCAGCAGTTACGGGGGCGGTGAAGCTTTCTTT. Its protein product is CASSYGGGEAFF.

The V call is TRBV12-3 or TRBV12-4, the J call TRBJ1-1, with D uncertain. V was clipped by 3 bases and J by 7 bases, with 12 bases between them. This CDR3 is 13 amino acids long. The CDR3 nucleotides are TGTGCCAGCAGTTTTAGAGGTGTGGGTGAAGCTTTCTTT. It encodes CASSFRGVGEAFF.

This clone was seen once. V usage is TRBV6-2 or TRBV6-3 and J usage is TRBJ1-1; D remains unclear. The ends were cut back, 5 bases at V and 1 base at J, with 11 bases in the middle. The length of the CDR3 is 14 residues. Germline CDR1 MNHEY, CDR2 SVGEGT. The CDR3 protein is CASSIFGGNTEAFF. For the CDR3, the DNA is TGTGCCAGCAGTATTTTTGGAGGGAACACTGAAGCTTTCTTT.

The rearrangement links TRBV5-1 to TRBJ1-6; D might be TRBD1 (5 bases). CDR3 length: 14 amino acids. Germline V gives CDR1 SGHRS, CDR2 YFSETQ. V lost 4 bases and J lost 4, with 9 bases in between. CDR3 sequence: CASSRTLYNSPLHF. The CDR3 DNA sequence: TGCGCCAGCAGCCGGACACTTTATAATTCACCCCTCCACTTT.

The chain recombines TRBV9 with TRBJ2-3; no clear D. Germline V gene sequence: CDR1 SGDLS, CDR2 YYNGEE. V was shortened by 3 bases and J by 2 bases, with 4 bases between the two germline ends. The CDR3 runs 12 residues. CDR3 nucleotide sequence: TGTGCCAGCAGCGCAAACACAGATACGCAGTATTTT. This sequence encodes CASSANTDTQYF.

The chain joins TRBV9 to TRBJ2-7, with D unclear. With 0 bases removed from V and 2 bases from J, the gap between germline ends came to 9 bases. Germline loops: CDR1 SGDLS, CDR2 YYNGEE. This CDR3 spans 14 amino acids. CDR3: CASSVATDTYEQYF. The CDR3 DNA reads as TGTGCCAGCAGCGTAGCTACAGATACCTACGAGCAGTACTTC. Complete variable domain (other parts from reference TRBV9 and TRBJ2-7): DSGVTQTPKHLITATGQRVTLRCSPRSGDLSVYWYQQSLDQGLQFLIQYYNGEERAKGNILERFSAQQFPDLHSELNLSSLELGDSALYFCASSVATDTYEQYFGPGTRLTVT.

The CDR3 bases are TGTGCCAGCAGCCCCCGACAGGGGATCGATGAAAAACTGTTTTTT. It specifies CASSPRQGIDEKLFF. The chain couples TRBV3-1 (or the pseudogene TRBV3-2) to TRBJ1-4; TRBD1 agrees at 8 bases. V lost 4 bases to trimming and J lost 6 bases; unmatched junction nucleotides: 7. Germline CDR1 is LGHDT and CDR2 is YNNKEL (reference sequence). This CDR3 spans 15 amino acids.

J is TRBJ2-1 and V is TRBV4-3; TRBD2 aligns across 9 bases. Germline assignment: CDR1 LGHNA and CDR2 YSLEER. The CDR3 consists of 16 residues. The V gene end was trimmed by 3 bases and the J gene end by 5 bases; junction bases not matched to a gene: 8. The CDR3 loop is CASSHAAGGQNNEQFF. In DNA, the CDR3 is TGCGCCAGCAGCCATGCAGCGGGGGGCCAAAACAATGAGCAGTTCTTC.

The chain combines TRBV12-5 with TRBJ2-3, with 8 bases matching TRBD2. The CDR3 is 15 amino acids. Unmatched junction bases numbered 10, after V lost 7 bases and J lost 4 bases. Germline V gene sequence: CDR1 LGHNT, CDR2 FRNRAP. DNA for the CDR3: TGTGCTAGTGCATCCCCGCGGGGGGCCGCAGATACGCAGTATTTT. This gives the protein CASASPRGAADTQYF.